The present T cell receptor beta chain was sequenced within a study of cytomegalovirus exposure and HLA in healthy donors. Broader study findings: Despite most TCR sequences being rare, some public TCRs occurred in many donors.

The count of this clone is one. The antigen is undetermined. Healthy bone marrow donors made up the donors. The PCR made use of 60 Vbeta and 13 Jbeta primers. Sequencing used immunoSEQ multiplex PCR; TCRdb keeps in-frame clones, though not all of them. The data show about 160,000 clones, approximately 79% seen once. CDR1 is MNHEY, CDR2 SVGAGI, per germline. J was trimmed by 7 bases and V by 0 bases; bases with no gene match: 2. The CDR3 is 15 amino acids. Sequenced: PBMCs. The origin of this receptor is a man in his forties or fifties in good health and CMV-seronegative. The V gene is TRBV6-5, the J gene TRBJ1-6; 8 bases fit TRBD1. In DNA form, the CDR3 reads TGTGCCAGCAGTTACTCTGGACAGGGAAATTCACCCCTCCACTTT. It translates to CASSYSGQGNSPLHF.